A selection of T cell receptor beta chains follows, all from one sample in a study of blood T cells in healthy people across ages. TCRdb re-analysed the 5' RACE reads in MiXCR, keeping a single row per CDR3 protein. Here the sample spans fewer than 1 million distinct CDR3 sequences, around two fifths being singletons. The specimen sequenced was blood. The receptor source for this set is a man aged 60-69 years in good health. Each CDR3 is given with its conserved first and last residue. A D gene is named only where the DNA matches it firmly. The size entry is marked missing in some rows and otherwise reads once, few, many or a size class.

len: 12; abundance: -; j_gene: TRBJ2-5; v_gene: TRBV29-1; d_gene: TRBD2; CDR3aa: CSVVLAGSRQYF; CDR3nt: TGCAGCGTGGTACTAGCGGGGTCTAGGCAGTACTTC
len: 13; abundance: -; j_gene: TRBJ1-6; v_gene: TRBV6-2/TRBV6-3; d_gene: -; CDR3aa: CASSYWADSPLHF; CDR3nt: TGTGCCAGCAGTTACTGGGCGGATTCACCCCTCCACTTT
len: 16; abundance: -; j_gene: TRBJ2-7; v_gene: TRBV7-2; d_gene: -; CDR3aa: CASSLGWRGSDYEQYF; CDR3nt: TGTGCCAGCAGCTTAGGTTGGCGGGGCTCAGACTACGAGCAGTACTTC
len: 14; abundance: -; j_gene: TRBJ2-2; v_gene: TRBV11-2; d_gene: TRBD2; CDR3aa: CASSTTSGAGELFF; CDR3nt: TGTGCCAGCAGCACGACTAGCGGGGCCGGGGAGCTGTTTTTT
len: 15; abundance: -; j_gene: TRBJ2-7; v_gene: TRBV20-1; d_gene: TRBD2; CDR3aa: CSARGLAGGTYEQYF; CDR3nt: TGCAGTGCTCGGGGACTAGCGGGGGGAACCTACGAGCAGTACTTC
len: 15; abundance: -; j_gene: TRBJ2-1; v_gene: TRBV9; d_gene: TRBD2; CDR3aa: CASSVASGGHNEQFF; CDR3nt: TGTGCCAGCAGCGTAGCTAGCGGGGGCCACAATGAGCAGTTCTTC
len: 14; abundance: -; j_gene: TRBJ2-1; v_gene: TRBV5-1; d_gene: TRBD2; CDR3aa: CASSPRRGANEQFF; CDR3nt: TGCGCCAGCAGCCCCCGGCGGGGGGCTAATGAGCAGTTCTTC
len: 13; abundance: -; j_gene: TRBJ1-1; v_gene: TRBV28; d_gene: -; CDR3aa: CASSSGMTAEAFF; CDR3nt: TGTGCCAGCAGTTCAGGGATGACGGCTGAAGCTTTCTTT
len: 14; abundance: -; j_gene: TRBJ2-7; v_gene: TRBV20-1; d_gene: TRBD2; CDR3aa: CSATGGTGLYEQYF; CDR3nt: TGCAGTGCCACCGGGGGGACGGGCCTCTACGAGCAGTACTTC
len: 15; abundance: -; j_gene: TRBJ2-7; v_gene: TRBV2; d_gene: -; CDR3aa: CASSEMQGIPYEQYF; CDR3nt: TGTGCCAGCAGTGAGATGCAGGGGATACCCTACGAGCAGTACTTC
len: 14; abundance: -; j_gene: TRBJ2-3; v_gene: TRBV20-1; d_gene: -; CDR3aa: CSARLALGTDTQYF; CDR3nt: TGCAGTGCTAGACTGGCCCTTGGCACAGATACGCAGTATTTT
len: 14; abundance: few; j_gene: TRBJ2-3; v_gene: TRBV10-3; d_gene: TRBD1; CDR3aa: CATTGQGVPDTQYF; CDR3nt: TGTGCCACCACTGGACAGGGGGTCCCAGATACGCAGTATTTT
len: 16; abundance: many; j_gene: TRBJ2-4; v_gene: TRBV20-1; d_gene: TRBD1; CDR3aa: CSARGQGLVTKNIQYF; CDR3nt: TGCAGTGCTAGAGGACAGGGGTTGGTTACCAAAAACATTCAGTACTTC
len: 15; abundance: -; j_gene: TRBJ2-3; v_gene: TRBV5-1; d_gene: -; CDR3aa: CASSHGDTQGDTQYF; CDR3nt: TGCGCCAGCAGTCATGGGGACACCCAGGGAGATACGCAGTATTTT
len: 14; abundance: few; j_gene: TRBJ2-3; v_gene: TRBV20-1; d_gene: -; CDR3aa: CSARRDGSTDTQYF; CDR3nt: TGCAGTGCTAGGAGGGACGGTAGCACAGATACGCAGTATTTT
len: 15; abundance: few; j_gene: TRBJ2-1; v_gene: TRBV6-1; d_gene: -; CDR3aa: CASQGSDNSYNEQFF; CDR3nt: TGTGCCAGCCAGGGCAGCGACAACTCCTACAATGAGCAGTTCTTC
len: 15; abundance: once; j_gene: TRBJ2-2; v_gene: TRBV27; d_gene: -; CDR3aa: CASSLANRATGELFF; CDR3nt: TGTGCCAGCAGTTTAGCGAACAGGGCCACCGGGGAGCTGTTTTTT
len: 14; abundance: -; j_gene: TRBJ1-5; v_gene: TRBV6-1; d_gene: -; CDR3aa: CASLGGRHATPQHF; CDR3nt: TGTGCCAGCCTTGGGGGGCGCCATGCTACGCCCCAGCATTTT
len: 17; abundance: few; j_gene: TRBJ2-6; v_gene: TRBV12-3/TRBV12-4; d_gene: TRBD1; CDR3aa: CASSLGDRVPGANVLTF; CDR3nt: TGTGCCAGCAGCTTAGGGGACAGGGTCCCTGGGGCCAACGTCCTGACTTTC
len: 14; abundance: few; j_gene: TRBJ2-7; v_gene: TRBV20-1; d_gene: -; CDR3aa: CSARRSPRSYEQYF; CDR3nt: TGCAGTGCTAGACGTTCTCCCCGTTCCTACGAGCAGTACTTC
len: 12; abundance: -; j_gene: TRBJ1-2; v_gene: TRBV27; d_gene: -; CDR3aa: CASSTQGYGYTF; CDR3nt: TGTGCCAGCAGTACACAGGGATATGGCTACACCTTC
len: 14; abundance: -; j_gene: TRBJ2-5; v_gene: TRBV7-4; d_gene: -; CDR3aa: CASSFAGLGETQYF; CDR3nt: TGTGCCAGCAGCTTCGCAGGGCTTGGGGAGACCCAGTACTTC
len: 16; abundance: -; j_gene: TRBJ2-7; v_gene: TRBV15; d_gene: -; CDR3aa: CATSRGGQTSSYEQYF; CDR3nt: TGTGCCACCAGCCGTGGGGGGCAGACAAGCTCCTACGAGCAGTACTTC
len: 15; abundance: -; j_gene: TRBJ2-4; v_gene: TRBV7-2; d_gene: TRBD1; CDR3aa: CASSSPGQSPNIQYF; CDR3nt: TGTGCCAGCAGCTCCCCGGGACAGAGCCCCAACATTCAGTACTTC
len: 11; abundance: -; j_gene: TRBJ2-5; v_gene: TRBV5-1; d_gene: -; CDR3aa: CASSFEGTQYF; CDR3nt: TGCGCCAGCAGCTTCGAGGGGACCCAGTACTTC
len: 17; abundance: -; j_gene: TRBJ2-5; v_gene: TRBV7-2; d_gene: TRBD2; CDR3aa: CSSSLNSGGRVRETQYF; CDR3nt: TGTTCCAGCAGCTTAAATAGCGGGGGGAGGGTGAGGGAGACCCAGTACTTC
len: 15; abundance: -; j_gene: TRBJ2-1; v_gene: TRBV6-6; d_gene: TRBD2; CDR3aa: CASRSTGGLYNEQFF; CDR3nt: TGTGCCAGCAGGTCAACGGGGGGGCTCTACAATGAGCAGTTCTTC
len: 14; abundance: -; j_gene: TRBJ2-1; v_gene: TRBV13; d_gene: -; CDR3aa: CASSLEGQINEQFF; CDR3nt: TGTGCCAGCAGCTTAGAAGGACAGATCAATGAGCAGTTCTTC
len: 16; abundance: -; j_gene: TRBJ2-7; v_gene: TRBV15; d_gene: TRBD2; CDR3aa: CATSRVRTSLTYEQYF; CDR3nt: TGTGCCACCAGCAGAGTACGGACTAGCCTTACCTACGAGCAGTACTTC
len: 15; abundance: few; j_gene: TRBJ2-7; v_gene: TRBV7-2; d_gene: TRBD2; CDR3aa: CASSRLLADTYEQYF; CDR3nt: TGTGCCAGCAGCAGACTTCTAGCGGATACCTACGAGCAGTACTTC
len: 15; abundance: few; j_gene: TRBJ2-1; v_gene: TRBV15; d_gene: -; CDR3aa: CATSRSDAVFNEQFF; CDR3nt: TGTGCCACCAGCAGATCCGACGCGGTCTTCAATGAGCAGTTCTTC
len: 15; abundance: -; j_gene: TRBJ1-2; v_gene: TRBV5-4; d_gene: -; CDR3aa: CASSPGTPEGYGYTF; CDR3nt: TGTGCCAGCAGCCCCGGGACCCCCGAGGGCTATGGCTACACCTTC
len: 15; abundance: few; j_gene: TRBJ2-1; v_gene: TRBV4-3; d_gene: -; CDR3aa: CASSQGWRGHNEQFF; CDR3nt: TGCGCCAGCAGCCAAGGTTGGCGGGGCCACAATGAGCAGTTCTTC
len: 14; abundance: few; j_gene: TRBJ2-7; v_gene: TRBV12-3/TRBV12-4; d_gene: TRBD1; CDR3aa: CASSDLGQTYEQYF; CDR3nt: TGTGCCAGCAGTGACTTGGGACAGACCTACGAGCAGTACTTC
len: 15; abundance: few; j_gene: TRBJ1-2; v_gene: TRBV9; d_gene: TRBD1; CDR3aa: CASSARQGDIGGYTF; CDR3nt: TGTGCCAGCAGCGCAAGACAGGGGGATATCGGTGGCTACACCTTC
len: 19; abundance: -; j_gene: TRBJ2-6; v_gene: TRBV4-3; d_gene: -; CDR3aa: CASSQDLAASTIGANVPTF; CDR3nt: TGCGCCAGCAGCCAAGACTTAGCGGCCTCCACTATTGGGGCCAACGTCCCGACTTTC
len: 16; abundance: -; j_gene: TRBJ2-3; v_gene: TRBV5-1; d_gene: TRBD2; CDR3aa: CASSPYSGGAGDTQYF; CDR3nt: TGCGCCAGCAGCCCCTATAGCGGGGGGGCCGGAGATACGCAGTATTTT
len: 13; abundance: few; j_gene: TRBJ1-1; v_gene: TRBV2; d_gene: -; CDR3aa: CATGGLLNTEAFF; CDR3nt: TGTGCCACCGGAGGGTTGTTGAACACTGAAGCTTTCTTT
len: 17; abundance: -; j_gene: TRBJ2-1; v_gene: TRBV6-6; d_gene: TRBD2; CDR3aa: CASSRRTSGGLGNEQFF; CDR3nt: TGTGCCAGCAGTCGGCGGACTAGCGGGGGCCTGGGGAATGAGCAGTTCTTC
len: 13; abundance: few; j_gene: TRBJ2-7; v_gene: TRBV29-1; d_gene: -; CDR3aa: CSVEEAFSYEQYF; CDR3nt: TGCAGCGTTGAAGAGGCCTTCTCCTACGAGCAGTACTTC
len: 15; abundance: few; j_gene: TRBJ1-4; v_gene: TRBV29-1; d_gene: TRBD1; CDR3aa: CSVGHSTGADSLLFF; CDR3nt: TGCAGCGTTGGCCACTCTACAGGGGCGGATAGTTTGTTGTTTTTT
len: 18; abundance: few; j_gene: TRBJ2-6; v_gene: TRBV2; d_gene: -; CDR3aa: CASRTRQTSHSGANVLTF; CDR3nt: TGTGCCAGCAGGACGCGACAGACTTCCCACTCTGGGGCCAACGTCCTGACTTTC
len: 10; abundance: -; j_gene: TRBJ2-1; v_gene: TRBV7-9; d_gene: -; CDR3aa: CASSFASWFF; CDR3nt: TGTGCCAGCAGCTTTGCCTCATGGTTCTTC
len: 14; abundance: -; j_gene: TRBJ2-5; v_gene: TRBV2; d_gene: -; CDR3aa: CAREEQGGSETQYF; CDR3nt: TGTGCCAGAGAGGAACAGGGAGGTTCGGAGACCCAGTACTTC
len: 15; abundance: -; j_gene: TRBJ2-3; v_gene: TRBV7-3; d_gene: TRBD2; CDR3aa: CASSLSGGVADTQYF; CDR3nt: TGTGCCAGCAGCCTTAGCGGGGGGGTTGCAGATACGCAGTATTTT
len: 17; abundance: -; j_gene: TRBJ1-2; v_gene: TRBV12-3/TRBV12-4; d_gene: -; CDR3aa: CASSFYPLSQNNYGYTF; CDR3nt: TGCGCCAGTAGTTTTTACCCTCTCTCACAGAACAACTATGGCTACACCTTC
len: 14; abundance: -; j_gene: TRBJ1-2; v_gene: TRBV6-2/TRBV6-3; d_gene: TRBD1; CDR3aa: CASSCRTGVCGYTF; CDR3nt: TGTGCCAGCAGTTGTCGGACAGGGGTTTGTGGCTACACCTTC
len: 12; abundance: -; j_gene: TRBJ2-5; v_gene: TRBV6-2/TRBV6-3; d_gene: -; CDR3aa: CASRHDRETQYF; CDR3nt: TGTGCCAGCAGACATGACCGGGAGACCCAGTACTTC
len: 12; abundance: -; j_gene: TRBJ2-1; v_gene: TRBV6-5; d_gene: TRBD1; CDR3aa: CASSFLTGVKFF; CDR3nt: TGTGCCAGCAGTTTCTTGACAGGGGTTAAGTTCTTC
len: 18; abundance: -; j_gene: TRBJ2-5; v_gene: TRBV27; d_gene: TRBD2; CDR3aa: CASSPGPRGGAFGETQYF; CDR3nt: TGTGCCAGCAGTCCCGGACCCCGCGGGGGGGCTTTCGGGGAGACCCAGTACTTC
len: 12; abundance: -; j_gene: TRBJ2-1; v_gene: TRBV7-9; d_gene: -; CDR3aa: CASSLDGTGQFF; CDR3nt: TGTGCCAGCAGCTTAGATGGGACTGGCCAGTTCTTC
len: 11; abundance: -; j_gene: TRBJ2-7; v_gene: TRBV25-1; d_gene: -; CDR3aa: CASSHGGKQYF; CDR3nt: TGTGCCAGCAGCCACGGGGGAAAGCAGTACTTC
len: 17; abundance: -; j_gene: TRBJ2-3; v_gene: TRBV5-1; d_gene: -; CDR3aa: CASSLGRGTAGTDTQYF; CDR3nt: TGCGCCAGCAGCTTGGGCCGAGGGACTGCGGGCACAGATACGCAGTATTTT
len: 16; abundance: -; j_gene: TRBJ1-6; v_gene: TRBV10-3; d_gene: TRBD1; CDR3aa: CAISDSLTGGRSPLHF; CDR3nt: TGTGCCATCAGTGACTCCCTGACAGGGGGCCGTTCACCCCTCCACTTT
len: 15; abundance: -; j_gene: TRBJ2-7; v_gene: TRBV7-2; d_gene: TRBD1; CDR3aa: CASSLGRTGFYEQYF; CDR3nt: TGTGCCAGCAGCTTAGGAAGGACAGGGTTTTACGAGCAGTACTTC